This T cell receptor beta chain was obtained from a study of cytomegalovirus exposure and HLA in healthy donors. Regarding the study as a whole: In vitro data verified a few CMV-associated chains as specific for CMV antigens.

About this clone itself: The antigen is undetermined.

Here immunoSEQ multiplex PCR was the method, and the copy in TCRdb shows in-frame clones only, minus some. The sample consists of 220,000 or so clones, approximately 88% of them appearing once. The donors were in the roughly 110-subject validation cohort; that cohort was separate from the roughly 680-subject first cohort. This TCR was recovered from a woman aged 25 to 39 in good health and CMV-seropositive. The material sequenced was PBMCs.

The CDR3 protein is CASSLAGDGNTIYF. The DNA for the CDR3 is TGTGCCAGCAGCCTCGCGGGGGACGGAAACACCATATATTTT. This chain uses TRBV9 with TRBJ1-3, with D possibly matching TRBD1 (5 bases). The germline CDR1 and CDR2 sequences are SGDLS and YYNGEE. Trimming left V 4 bases short and J 4 bases short, with 12 bases between. This CDR3 region has 14 residues.